This T cell receptor (beta chain) appears in the sequencing data of a study of cytomegalovirus exposure and HLA in healthy donors. About the research overall: Of around 410 genotyped donors, roughly 80% grouped in the Caucasian-associated ancestry cluster.

The study ran its PCR with 60 Vbeta and 13 Jbeta primers. Sequencing used immunoSEQ multiplex PCR; TCRdb keeps in-frame clones, though not all of them. This table has about 120,000 clones, roughly three quarters appearing once. A note on this clone: As yet, its antigen is unknown.

Study results and caveats: Among immune exposure information, only CMV serostatus was available. The study dropped some indistinguishable V segments, TRBV6-2 and TRBV6-3 among them.

V shed 5 bases and J 4 bases; nucleotides not matched to a gene: 15. Per the germline V gene, CDR1 is SQVTM and CDR2 is ANQGSEA. This CDR3 contains 17 residues. Donors in the study were healthy people who gave bone marrow. V and J are TRBV29-1 and TRBJ1-1, with 11 nucleotides matching TRBD1. Material for sequencing was PBMCs. The origin of this receptor is a woman aged 18-29 years in good health and CMV-seronegative. CDR3 amino acids: CSVLAQDRGQLGTEAFF. The CDR3 coding sequence is TGCAGCGTTCTTGCCCAGGACAGGGGGCAGTTGGGCACTGAAGCTTTCTTT.